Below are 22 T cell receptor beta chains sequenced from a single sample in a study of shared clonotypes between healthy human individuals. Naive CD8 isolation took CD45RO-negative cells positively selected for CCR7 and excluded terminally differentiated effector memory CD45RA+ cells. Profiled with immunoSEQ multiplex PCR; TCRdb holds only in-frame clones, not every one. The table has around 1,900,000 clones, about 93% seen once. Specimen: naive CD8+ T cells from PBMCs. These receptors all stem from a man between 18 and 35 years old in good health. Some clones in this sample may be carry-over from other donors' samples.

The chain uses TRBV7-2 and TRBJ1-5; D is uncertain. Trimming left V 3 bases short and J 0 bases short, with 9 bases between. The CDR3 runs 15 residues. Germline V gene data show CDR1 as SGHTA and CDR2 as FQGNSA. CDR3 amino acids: CASSLSRYSNQPQHF. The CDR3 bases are TGTGCCAGCAGCTTGTCCAGGTATAGCAATCAGCCCCAGCATTTT. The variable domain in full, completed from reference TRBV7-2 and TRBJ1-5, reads GAGVSQSPSNKVTEKGKDVELRCDPISGHTALYWYRQSLGQGLEFLIYFQGNSAPDKSGLPSDRFSAERTGGSVSTLTIQRTQQEDSAVYLCASSLSRYSNQPQHFGDGTRLSIL.

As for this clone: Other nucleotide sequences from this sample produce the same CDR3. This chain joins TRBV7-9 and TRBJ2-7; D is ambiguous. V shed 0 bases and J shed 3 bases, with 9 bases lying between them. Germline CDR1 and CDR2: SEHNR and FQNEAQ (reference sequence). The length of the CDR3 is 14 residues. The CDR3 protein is CASSLAGRVYEQYF. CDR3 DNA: TGTGCCAGCAGCTTAGCAGGCAGAGTCTACGAGCAGTACTTC.

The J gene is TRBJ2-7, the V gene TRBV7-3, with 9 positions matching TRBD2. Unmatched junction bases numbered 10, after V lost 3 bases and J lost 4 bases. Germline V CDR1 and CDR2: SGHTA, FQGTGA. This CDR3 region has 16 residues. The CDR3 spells CASSFSGPLAGYEQYF. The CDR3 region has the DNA TGTGCCAGCAGCTTTTCCGGCCCGCTAGCGGGATACGAGCAGTACTTC.

CDR3 amino acids: CASRSPEKLFF. As DNA, the CDR3 is TGCGCCAGCAGGTCCCCTGAAAAACTGTTTTTT. This sequence joins TRBV10-2 and TRBJ1-4, with D unclear. This CDR3 region has 11 residues. V lost 6 bases to trimming and J lost 7 bases, with 6 bases between them. The V gene's germline CDR1 is WSHSY and CDR2 SAAADI.

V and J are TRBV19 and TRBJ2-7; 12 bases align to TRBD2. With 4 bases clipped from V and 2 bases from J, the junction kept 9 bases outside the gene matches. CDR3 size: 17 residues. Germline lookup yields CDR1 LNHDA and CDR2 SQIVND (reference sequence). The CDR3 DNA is TGTGCCAGTAGTAGGCCCCGGCTAGCGGGAGGGCCCTACGAGCAGTACTTC. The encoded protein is CASSRPRLAGGPYEQYF.

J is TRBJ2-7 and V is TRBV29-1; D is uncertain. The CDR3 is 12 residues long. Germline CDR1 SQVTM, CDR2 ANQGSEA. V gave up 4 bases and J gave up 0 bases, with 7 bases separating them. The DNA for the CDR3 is TGCAGCGTTGTAGGGTTCTCCTACGAGCAGTACTTC. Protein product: CSVVGFSYEQYF.

The CDR3 spells CASASDLGSYEQYF. CDR3 DNA: TGTGCTAGTGCCTCGGATTTGGGCTCCTACGAGCAGTACTTC. V and J are TRBV12-5 and TRBJ2-7; D remains ambiguous. V was shortened by 7 bases and J by 0 bases, with 13 bases between the two germline ends. The CDR3 is 14 residues long. Per germline, CDR1 LGHNT and CDR2 FRNRAP.

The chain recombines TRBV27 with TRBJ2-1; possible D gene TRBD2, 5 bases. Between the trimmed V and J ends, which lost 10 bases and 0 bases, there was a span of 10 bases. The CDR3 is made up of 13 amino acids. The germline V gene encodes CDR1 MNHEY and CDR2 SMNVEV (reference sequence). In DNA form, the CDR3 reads TGTGCCACAGGACTCAGCTCCTACAATGAGCAGTTCTTC. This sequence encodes CATGLSSYNEQFF.

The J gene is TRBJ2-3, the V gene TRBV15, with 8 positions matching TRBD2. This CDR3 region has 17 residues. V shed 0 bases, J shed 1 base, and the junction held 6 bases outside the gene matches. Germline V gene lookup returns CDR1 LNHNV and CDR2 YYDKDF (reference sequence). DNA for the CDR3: TGTGCCACCAGCAGAGACCCAGCGGGAGTCGGCACAGATACGCAGTATTTT. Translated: CATSRDPAGVGTDTQYF. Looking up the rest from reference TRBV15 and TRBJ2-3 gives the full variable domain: DAMVIQNPRYQVTQFGKPVTLSCSQTLNHNVMYWYQQKSSQAPKLLFHYYDKDFNNEADTPDNFQSRRPNTSFCFLDIRSPGLGDTAMYLCATSRDPAGVGTDTQYFGPGTRLTVL.

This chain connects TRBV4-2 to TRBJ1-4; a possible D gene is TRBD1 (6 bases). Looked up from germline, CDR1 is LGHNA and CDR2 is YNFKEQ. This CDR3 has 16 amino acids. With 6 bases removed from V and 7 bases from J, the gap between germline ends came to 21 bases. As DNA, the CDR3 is TGTGCCAGCAGTCCCATGATCACAGGGTCGGGTGAAAAACTGTTTTTT. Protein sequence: CASSPMITGSGEKLFF.

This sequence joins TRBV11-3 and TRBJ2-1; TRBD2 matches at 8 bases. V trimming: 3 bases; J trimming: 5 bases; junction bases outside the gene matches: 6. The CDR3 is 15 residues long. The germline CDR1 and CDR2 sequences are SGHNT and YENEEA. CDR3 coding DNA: TGTGCCAGCAGCTTCAGCGGGAGCCCCAACAATGAGCAGTTCTTC. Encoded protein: CASSFSGSPNNEQFF.

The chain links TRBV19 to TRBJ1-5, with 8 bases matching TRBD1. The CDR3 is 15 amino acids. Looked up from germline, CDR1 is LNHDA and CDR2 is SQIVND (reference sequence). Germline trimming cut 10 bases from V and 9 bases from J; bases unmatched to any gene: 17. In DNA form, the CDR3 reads TGTGCCACCAGGGGGCATTCGAGGGATTATTGGCCCCAGCATTTT. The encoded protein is CATRGHSRDYWPQHF.

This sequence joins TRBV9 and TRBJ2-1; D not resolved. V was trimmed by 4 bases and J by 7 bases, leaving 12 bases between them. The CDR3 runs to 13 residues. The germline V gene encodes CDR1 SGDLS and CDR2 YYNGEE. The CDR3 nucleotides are TGTGCCAGCAGCTCCAGCACGTGGAATGAGCAGTTCTTC. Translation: CASSSSTWNEQFF.

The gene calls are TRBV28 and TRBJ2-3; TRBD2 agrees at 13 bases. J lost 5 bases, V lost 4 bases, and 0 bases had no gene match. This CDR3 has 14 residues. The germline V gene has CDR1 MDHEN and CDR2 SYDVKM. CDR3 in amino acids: CASSWTSGRDTQYF. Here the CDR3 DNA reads TGTGCCAGCAGTTGGACTAGCGGGAGAGATACGCAGTATTTT.

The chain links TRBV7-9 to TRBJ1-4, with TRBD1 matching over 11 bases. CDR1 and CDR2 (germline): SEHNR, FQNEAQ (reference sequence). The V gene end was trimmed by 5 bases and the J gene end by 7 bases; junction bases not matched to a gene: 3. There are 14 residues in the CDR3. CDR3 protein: CASSPDRGLEKLFF. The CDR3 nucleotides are TGTGCCAGCAGCCCGGACAGGGGGCTTGAAAAACTGTTTTTT.

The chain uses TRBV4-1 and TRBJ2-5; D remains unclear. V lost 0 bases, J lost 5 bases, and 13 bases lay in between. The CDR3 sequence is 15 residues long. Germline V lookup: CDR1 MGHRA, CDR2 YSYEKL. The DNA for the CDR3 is TGCGCCAGCAGCCAAGATTGGTCCGTCCGGGAGACCCAGTACTTC. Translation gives CASSQDWSVRETQYF.

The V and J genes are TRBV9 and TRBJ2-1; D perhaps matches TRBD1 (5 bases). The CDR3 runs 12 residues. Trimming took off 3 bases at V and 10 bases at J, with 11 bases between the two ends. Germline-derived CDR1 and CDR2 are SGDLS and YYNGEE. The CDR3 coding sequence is TGTGCCAGCAGCGAGGGGTCAGCGGAGCAGTTCTTC. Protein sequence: CASSEGSAEQFF.

This chain's CDR3 is CASSLPRFPYEQYF. CDR3 nucleotides: TGTGCCAGCAGCTTGCCCCGATTCCCCTACGAGCAGTACTTC. The V gene is TRBV7-9, the J gene TRBJ2-7; the D is unclear. The length of the CDR3 is 14 residues. Germline CDR1 reads SEHNR; CDR2 reads FQNEAQ (reference sequence). V was trimmed by 3 bases and J by 2 bases, leaving 11 bases between them.

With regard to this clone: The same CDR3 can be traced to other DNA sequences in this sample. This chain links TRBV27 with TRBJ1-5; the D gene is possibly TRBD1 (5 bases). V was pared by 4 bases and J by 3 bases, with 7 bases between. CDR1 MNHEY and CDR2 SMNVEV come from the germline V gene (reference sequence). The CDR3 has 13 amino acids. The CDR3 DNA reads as TGTGCCAGCAGTTCAGGGTCCAATCAGCCCCAGCATTTT. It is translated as CASSSGSNQPQHF.

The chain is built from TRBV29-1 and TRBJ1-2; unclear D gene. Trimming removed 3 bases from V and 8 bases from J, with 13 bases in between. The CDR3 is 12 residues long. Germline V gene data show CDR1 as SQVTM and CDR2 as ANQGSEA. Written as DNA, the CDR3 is TGCAGCGTTGATCGGGGAACCGAGGGCTACACCTTC. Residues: CSVDRGTEGYTF.

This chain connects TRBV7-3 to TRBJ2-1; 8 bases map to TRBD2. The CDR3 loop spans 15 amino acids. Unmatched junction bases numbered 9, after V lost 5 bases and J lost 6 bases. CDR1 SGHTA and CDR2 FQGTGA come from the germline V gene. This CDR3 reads CASSPGLAGFNEQFF. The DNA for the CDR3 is TGTGCCAGCAGCCCTGGACTAGCAGGGTTCAATGAGCAGTTCTTC.

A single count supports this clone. The CDR3 reads CASSLDGTPGVRNGYTF. CDR3 DNA sequence: TGTGCCAGCAGCTTAGATGGGACACCCGGGGTTCGGAATGGCTACACCTTC. The gene calls are TRBV7-8 and TRBJ1-2, with D perhaps TRBD1 (6 bases). CDR3 length equals 17 residues. V lost 1 base and J lost 6, with 21 bases in between. Germline CDR1 is SGHVS and CDR2 is FQNEAQ.